This T cell receptor (beta chain) was observed in a study of blood T cell repertoires in COVID-19. Study at large: Sources were T cells, B-cell-depleted T cells, or PBMCs; the material itself was cDNA or gDNA.

CDR3 size: 14 residues. With V trimmed by 1 base and J by 1 base, 1 base remained unmatched. Germline CDR1 is LGHNA and CDR2 is YNFKEQ. Data came from immunoSEQ multiplex PCR; TCRdb stores just in-frame clones and leaves some out. The table lists 100,000 or so clones, roughly nine tenths of them singletons. V usage is TRBV4-2 and J usage is TRBJ2-7; 7 bases agree with TRBD2. This TCR was sampled from a man in his sixties with acute or convalescent COVID-19. Sequenced: peripheral blood. The CDR3 spells CASSQGGGSYEQYF. CDR3 bases: TGTGCCAGCAGCCAAGGGGGGGGGTCCTACGAGCAGTACTTC.